Listed below are T cell receptor beta chains from one sample, sequenced in a study of blood T cells in healthy people across ages. TCRdb used MiXCR to reprocess the 5' RACE reads, holding one entry per CDR3 protein. The profile shows roughly 830,000 distinct CDR3 sequences, under 80% of them singletons. Sequencing was carried out using blood. The receptor set was obtained from a young man in good health. The CDR3 runs from the conserved cysteine through the conserved F or W. Fields, in order: V gene, J gene, CDR3 length, D gene, CDR3 protein. The D gene is left open where the match is weak.

v_gene: TRBV28
j_gene: TRBJ2-7
len: 11
d_gene: NA
CDR3aa: CATDKRYEQYF

v_gene: TRBV28
j_gene: TRBJ2-7
len: 14
d_gene: NA
CDR3aa: CASSLGQRSYEQYF

v_gene: TRBV28
j_gene: TRBJ2-6
len: 16
d_gene: NA
CDR3aa: CASSEAAGVGANVLTF

v_gene: TRBV2
j_gene: TRBJ2-5
len: 13
d_gene: NA
CDR3aa: CASRNDAQETQYF

v_gene: TRBV9
j_gene: TRBJ2-7
len: 16
d_gene: TRBD1
CDR3aa: CASSVSGDRVTYEQYF

v_gene: TRBV30
j_gene: TRBJ1-2
len: 14
d_gene: TRBD1
CDR3aa: CAWSSGTGHYGYTF

v_gene: TRBV5-4
j_gene: TRBJ2-3
len: 16
d_gene: NA
CDR3aa: CASSATGRSGTDTQYF

v_gene: TRBV18
j_gene: TRBJ2-7
len: 16
d_gene: TRBD1
CDR3aa: CASSPPDRTGIYEQYF

v_gene: TRBV3-1
j_gene: TRBJ2-1
len: 15
d_gene: NA
CDR3aa: CASSQELAFYNEQFF

v_gene: TRBV12-3/TRBV12-4
j_gene: TRBJ1-3
len: 13
d_gene: NA
CDR3aa: CASSWTSGNTIYF

v_gene: TRBV20-1
j_gene: TRBJ1-4
len: 15
d_gene: NA
CDR3aa: CSARDPGDINEKLFF

v_gene: TRBV20-1
j_gene: TRBJ2-1
len: 17
d_gene: TRBD2
CDR3aa: CGARDTLAGGGYNEQFF

v_gene: TRBV2
j_gene: TRBJ2-1
len: 16
d_gene: TRBD2
CDR3aa: CASRKGTSGGHNEQFF

v_gene: TRBV6-2/TRBV6-3
j_gene: TRBJ2-7
len: 16
d_gene: NA
CDR3aa: CASSYFTPGRTYEQYF

v_gene: TRBV9
j_gene: TRBJ2-7
len: 13
d_gene: TRBD2
CDR3aa: CASSVLTSGEQYF

v_gene: TRBV20-1
j_gene: TRBJ2-3
len: 14
d_gene: NA
CDR3aa: CSARDGKGSDTQYF

v_gene: TRBV6-2/TRBV6-3
j_gene: TRBJ2-7
len: 13
d_gene: NA
CDR3aa: CASSYGQPYEQYF

v_gene: TRBV4-2
j_gene: TRBJ1-4
len: 17
d_gene: TRBD1
CDR3aa: CASSQVAGTGEGEKLFF

v_gene: TRBV27
j_gene: TRBJ2-7
len: 14
d_gene: NA
CDR3aa: CASSTTHRAYEQYF